This T cell receptor beta chain comes out of a study of T cell responses to AZD1222 COVID-19 vaccine. Sequencing was performed with immunoSEQ multiplex PCR; in TCRdb, only in-frame clones are kept and a portion is missing. Among 150,000 to 200,000 clones listed, 90% to 95% were seen once. A single count supports this clone. Germline loops: CDR1 MRHNA, CDR2 SNTAGT. The CDR3 totals 17 residues. The V end was cut by 6 bases, the J end by 0 bases, with 18 bases between. Sequencing used peripheral blood, obtained on day 0 of AZD1222 vaccination. V and J are TRBV6-4 and TRBJ2-1, with D uncertain. The clonotype comes from an adult in good health. The CDR3 sequence is CASSGLRAQSSYNEQFF. The CDR3 nucleotides read TGTGCCAGCAGCGGCTTAAGGGCGCAGAGCTCCTACAATGAGCAGTTCTTC.